Shown below are 7 T cell receptor beta chains from a single sample sequenced in a study of blood T cells in healthy people across ages. A second PCR, run for about 7 to 11 cycles, used a sample-barcoded 5' primer plus a J-beta primer mix. TCRdb used MiXCR to reprocess the 5' RACE reads, holding one entry per CDR3 protein. The sample lists approximately 800,000 distinct CDR3 sequences, roughly 64% occurring once. The sample comprised blood. These receptors all come from a man aged 25-45 years in good health.

The J gene is TRBJ2-6, the V gene TRBV4-2; TRBD1 agrees at 7 bases. The CDR3 has 18 amino acids. Trimming at V came to 2 bases and at J to 0 bases, leaving 7 bases not matched to a gene. CDR1 is LGHNA, CDR2 YNFKEQ, per germline. The chain's CDR3 is CASSQLTGPSSGANVLTF. The CDR3 DNA is TGTGCCAGCAGCCAACTGACAGGGCCGAGCTCTGGGGCCAACGTCCTGACTTTC.

This clonotype was seen repeatedly, ten times or more. The chain recombines TRBV10-3 with TRBJ1-2; D not resolved. The CDR3 sequence is 11 residues long. Germline assignment: CDR1 ENHRY and CDR2 SYGVKD. The V and J ends lost 3 bases and 4 bases respectively, with 3 bases between them. CDR3 bases: TGTGCCATCAGTGACAGCTATGGCTACACCTTC. Translated, it gives CAISDSYGYTF.

The genes are TRBV20-1 and TRBJ2-7, with no clear D. The CDR3 runs to 12 residues. Deletions cut 1 base from V and 10 bases from J, with 14 bases between. Germline CDR1 is DFQATT and CDR2 is SNEGSKA (reference sequence). CDR3 nucleotides: TGCAGTGCTAGAGCCCCGCAAGTTACCCAGTACTTC. Translated: CSARAPQVTQYF.

Notes on this clonotype: The conserved final phenylalanine or tryptophan is absent from the CDR3, which likely points to a read error. The rearrangement uses TRBV12-3 or TRBV12-4 and TRBJ2-5; D could derive from TRBD1 or TRBD2 (5 bases each). The CDR3 consists of 12 residues. Trimming took 5 bases from V and 5 from J, leaving 9 bases between them. For the CDR3, the DNA is TGTGCCAGCAGTCTCGAGGGGGAGACCCAGTACGTC. This encodes CASSLEGETQYV.

This chain uses TRBV28 with TRBJ2-5, with 8 bases identical to TRBD1. Germline CDR1 reads MDHEN; CDR2 reads SYDVKM. The length of the CDR3 is 14 residues. Germline trimming cut 6 bases from V and 4 bases from J; bases unmatched to any gene: 7. The CDR3 DNA reads TGTGCCAGCAGGGGGACAGGAGAAGGAGAGACCCAGTACTTC. Amino acid sequence: CASRGTGEGETQYF.

A few counts support this clonotype. The genes are TRBV6-5 and TRBJ1-2; the match to TRBD1 covers 8 bases. CDR1 MNHEY and CDR2 SVGAGI come from the germline V gene. Losses at the gene ends were 5 bases for V and 3 bases for J; bases not matched to a gene: 2. CDR3 size: 13 residues. The CDR3 nucleotides read TGTGCCAGCAGTCAGGGGGCTCACTATGGCTACACCTTC. Translating it yields CASSQGAHYGYTF.

The chain recombines TRBV14 with TRBJ2-1; D uncertain. The CDR3 runs to 15 residues. Germline CDR1 and CDR2: SGHDN and FVKESK. Trimming took 1 base from V and 8 from J, leaving 15 bases between them. This CDR3 is CASSQGTAQWDEQFF. In DNA, the CDR3 is TGTGCCAGCAGCCAAGGGACGGCCCAGTGGGATGAGCAGTTCTTC.